A selection of T cell receptor beta chains follows, all from one sample in a study of shared clonotypes between healthy human individuals. Some clones are missing from TCRdb's copy, which holds only in-frame ones; the method was immunoSEQ multiplex PCR. This repertoire shows a few hundred thousand clones, around 97% found once; its top ten account for 0.055% to 0.07%. Input material: naive CD4+ T cells sorted from blood. The receptors were gathered from a woman aged 25 to 39 in good health. Each CDR3 is given with its conserved first and last residue. D genes are given only for firm matches. Clone sizes are given selectively: once, few, many, or a class where the clone is expanded.

size	D	V	J	CDR3	DNA
few	-	TRBV19	TRBJ1-2	CASGSGYTF	TGTGCCAGTGGTAGTGGCTACACCTTC
-	-	TRBV6-5	TRBJ1-1	CASRASGTPEAFF	TGTGCCAGCAGAGCTTCAGGGACTCCTGAAGCTTTCTTT
-	-	TRBV5-1	TRBJ2-7	CASNPEGLYGYEQYF	TGCGCCAGCAACCCTGAGGGGTTATATGGTTACGAGCAGTACTTC
-	TRBD2	TRBV5-1	TRBJ2-7	CASSWGLAGGLSSYEQYF	TGCGCCAGCAGCTGGGGACTAGCGGGAGGCCTAAGCTCCTACGAGCAGTACTTC
-	-	TRBV27	TRBJ2-5	CASSLSRKKTQYF	TGTGCCAGCAGTTTATCCAGAAAGAAGACCCAGTACTTC
few	-	TRBV5-1	TRBJ1-1	CASSLAQNTEAFF	TGCGCCAGCAGCTTGGCACAGAACACTGAAGCTTTCTTT
-	-	TRBV7-9	TRBJ1-2	CASSLEGYPSDYGYTF	TGTGCCAGCAGCTTAGAAGGGTATCCCTCGGACTATGGCTACACCTTC
-	-	TRBV5-6	TRBJ1-1	CASSRGRGTEAFF	TGTGCCAGCAGCAGGGGTCGGGGCACTGAAGCTTTCTTT
-	-	TRBV5-1	TRBJ1-1	CASSWRFGSMNTEAFF	TGCGCCAGCAGCTGGCGGTTCGGTAGCATGAACACTGAAGCTTTCTTT
-	-	TRBV6-7	TRBJ1-1	CASSPDSGTEAFF	TGTGCCAGCAGTCCGGACAGCGGTACTGAAGCTTTCTTT
-	TRBD1	TRBV5-1	TRBJ1-1	CASKGQARGAEAFF	TGCGCCAGCAAAGGACAGGCCCGGGGGGCTGAAGCTTTCTTT
-	-	TRBV9	TRBJ1-3	CASSVGGGSRYSGNTIYF	TGTGCCAGCAGCGTAGGGGGTGGCAGTCGATACTCTGGAAACACCATATATTTT